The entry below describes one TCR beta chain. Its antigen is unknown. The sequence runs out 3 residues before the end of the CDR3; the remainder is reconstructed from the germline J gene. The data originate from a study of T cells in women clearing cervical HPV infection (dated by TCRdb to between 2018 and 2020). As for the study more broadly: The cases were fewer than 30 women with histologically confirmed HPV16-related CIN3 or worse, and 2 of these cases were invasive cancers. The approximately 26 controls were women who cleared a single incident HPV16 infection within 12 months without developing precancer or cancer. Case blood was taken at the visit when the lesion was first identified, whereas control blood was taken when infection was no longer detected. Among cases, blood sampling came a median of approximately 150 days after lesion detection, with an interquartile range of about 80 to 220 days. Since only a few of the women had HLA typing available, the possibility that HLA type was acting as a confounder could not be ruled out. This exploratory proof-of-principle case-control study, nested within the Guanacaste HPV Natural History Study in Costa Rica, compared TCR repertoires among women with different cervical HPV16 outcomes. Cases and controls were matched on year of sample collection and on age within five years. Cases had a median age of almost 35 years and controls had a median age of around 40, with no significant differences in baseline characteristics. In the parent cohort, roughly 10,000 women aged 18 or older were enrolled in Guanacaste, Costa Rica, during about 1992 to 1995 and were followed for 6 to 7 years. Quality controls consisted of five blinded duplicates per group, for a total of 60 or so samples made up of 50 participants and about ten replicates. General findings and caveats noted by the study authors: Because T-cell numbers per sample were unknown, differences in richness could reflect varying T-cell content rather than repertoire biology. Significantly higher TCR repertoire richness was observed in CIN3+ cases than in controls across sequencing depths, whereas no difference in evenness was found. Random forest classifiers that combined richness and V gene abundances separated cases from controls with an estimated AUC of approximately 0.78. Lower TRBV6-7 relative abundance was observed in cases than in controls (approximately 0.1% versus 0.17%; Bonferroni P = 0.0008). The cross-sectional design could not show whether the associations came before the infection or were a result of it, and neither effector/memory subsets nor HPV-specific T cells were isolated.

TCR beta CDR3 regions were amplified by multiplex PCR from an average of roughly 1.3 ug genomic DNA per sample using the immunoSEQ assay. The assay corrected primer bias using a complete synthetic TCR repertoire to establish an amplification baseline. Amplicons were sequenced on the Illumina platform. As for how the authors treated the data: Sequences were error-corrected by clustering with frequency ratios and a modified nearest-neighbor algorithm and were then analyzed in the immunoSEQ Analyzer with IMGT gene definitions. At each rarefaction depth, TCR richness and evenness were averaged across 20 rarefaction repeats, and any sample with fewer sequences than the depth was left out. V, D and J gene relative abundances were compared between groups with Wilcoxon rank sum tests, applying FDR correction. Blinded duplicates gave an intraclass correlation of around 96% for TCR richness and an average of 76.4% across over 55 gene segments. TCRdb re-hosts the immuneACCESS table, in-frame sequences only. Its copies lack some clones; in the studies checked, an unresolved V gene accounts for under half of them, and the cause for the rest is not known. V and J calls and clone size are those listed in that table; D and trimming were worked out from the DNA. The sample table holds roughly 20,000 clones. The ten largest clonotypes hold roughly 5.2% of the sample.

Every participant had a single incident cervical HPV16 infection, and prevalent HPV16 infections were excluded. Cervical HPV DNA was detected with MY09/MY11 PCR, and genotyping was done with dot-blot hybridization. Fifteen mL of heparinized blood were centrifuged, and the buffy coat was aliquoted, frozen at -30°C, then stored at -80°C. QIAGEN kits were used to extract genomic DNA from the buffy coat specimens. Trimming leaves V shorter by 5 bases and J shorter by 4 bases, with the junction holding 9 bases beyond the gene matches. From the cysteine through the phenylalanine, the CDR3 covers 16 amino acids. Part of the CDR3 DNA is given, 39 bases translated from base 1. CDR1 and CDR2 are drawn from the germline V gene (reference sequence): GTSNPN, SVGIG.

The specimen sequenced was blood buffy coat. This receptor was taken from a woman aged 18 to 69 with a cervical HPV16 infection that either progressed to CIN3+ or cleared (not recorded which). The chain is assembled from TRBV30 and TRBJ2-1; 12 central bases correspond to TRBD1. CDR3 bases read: TGTGCCTGGGGCCCAGGGACAGGGGGCAATTACAATGAG. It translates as CAWGPGTGGNYNE. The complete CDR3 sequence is CAWGPGTGGNYNEQFF. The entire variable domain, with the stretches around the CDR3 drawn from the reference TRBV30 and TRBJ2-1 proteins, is SQTIHQWPATLVQPVGSPLSLECTVEGTSNPNLYWYRQAAGRGLQLLFYSVGIGQISSEVPQNLSASRPQDRQFILSSKKLLLSDSGFYLCAWGPGTGGNYNEQFFGPGTRLTVL.